This T cell receptor beta chain was recovered during a study of beta chain features in type 1 diabetes. As for this clone: Its antigen is not known.

All sorted populations exceeded 95% purity. Trimming pared 1 base from V and 1 base from J, leaving 4 bases between. Germline CDR1 SGHDN, CDR2 FVKESK. There are 13 residues in the CDR3. Study-wide findings and caveats: Fewer junction insertions and more nucleotide deletions appeared in type 1 diabetes patients. Across patients, naive, central memory and Treg TCRB repertoires exhibited apparently greater similarity than was observed across healthy donors. Shortening of TCRB CDR3s, moderate but significant, appeared in all four CD4+ subsets of Type 1 diabetes patients.

Sequenced material consisted of expressed TCRB transcripts (all of the isolated RNA was reverse transcribed). The repertoire was sequenced with immunoSEQ multiplex PCR; TCRdb's copy has only in-frame clones and lacks some. The table has roughly 240,000 clones, roughly 13% seen once. V usage is TRBV14 and J usage is TRBJ1-1; D gene ambiguous. The TCR sequence derives from a middle-aged woman in good health. Specimen: naive CD4+ T cells from blood. The CDR3 loop reads CASSQVRNTEAFF. Written as DNA, the CDR3 is TGTGCCAGCAGCCAAGTCAGGAACACTGAAGCTTTCTTT. The full variable domain, in which reference TRBV14 and TRBJ1-1 provide the parts outside the CDR3, is EAGVTQFPSHSVIEKGQTVTLRCDPISGHDNLYWYRRVMGKEIKFLLHFVKESKQDESGMPNNRFLAERTGGTYSTLKVQPAELEDSGVYFCASSQVRNTEAFFGQGTRLTVV.